Listed here are 12 T cell receptor beta chains from one sample, sequenced in a study of Graves' ophthalmopathy and Graves' hyperthyroidism. Investigators amplified TCR beta CDR3 regions from RNA transcripts. First-round RT-PCR employed HTBI primers, with a second-round multiplex PCR after it. TCRdb independently ran MiXCR on the multiplex PCR reads; one entry per CDR3 protein. This table has under 350,000 distinct CDR3 sequences, under 20% appearing once. The sequencing sample was made of peripheral blood. These receptors were collected from an adult man with Graves' ophthalmopathy.

The chain couples TRBV7-8 to TRBJ1-6; a possible D gene is TRBD1 (5 bases). The CDR3 consists of 14 residues. V lost 1 base and J lost 7, with 8 bases in between. CDR1 is SGHVS, CDR2 FQNEAQ, per germline. The CDR3 nucleotides read TGTGCCAGCAGCTTAGAGGGGAGGAATTCACCCCTCCACTTT. It specifies CASSLEGRNSPLHF.

Ten or more counts support this clonotype. The chain joins TRBV2 to TRBJ1-2; D not certain. This CDR3 is 13 amino acids long. Germline CDR1 and CDR2: SNHLY and FYNNEI. V lost 3 bases to trimming and J lost 2 bases, with 7 bases between them. In nucleotides, the CDR3 is TGTGCCAGCAGTGATGCGGGGAACTATGGCTACACCTTC. Its translation: CASSDAGNYGYTF.

The chain uses TRBV2 and TRBJ1-2; D is ambiguous. Per germline, CDR1 SNHLY and CDR2 FYNNEI. CDR3 size: 16 residues. The germline V and J ends were trimmed by 0 bases and 4 bases, with 15 bases remaining between them. This CDR3 is CASSEALLWARYGYTF. In nucleotides, the CDR3 is TGTGCCAGCAGTGAAGCGCTTCTATGGGCACGCTATGGCTACACCTTC. Looking up the rest from reference TRBV2 and TRBJ1-2 gives the full variable domain: EPEVTQTPSHQVTQMGQEVILRCVPISNHLYFYWYRQILGQKVEFLVSFYNNEISEKSEIFDDQFSVERPDGSNFTLKIRSTKLEDSAMYFCASSEALLWARYGYTFGSGTRLTVV.

This clonotype has ten or more counts. The V and J genes are TRBV11-1 and TRBJ2-7; D remains unclear. The germline CDR1 and CDR2 sequences are SGHAT and FQDESV (reference sequence). The CDR3 consists of 17 residues. V lost 5 bases and J lost 0, with 20 bases in between. CDR3 region: CASSRRDGDPGSYEQYF. The CDR3 DNA is TGTGCCAGCAGCCGTAGAGACGGCGATCCCGGCTCCTACGAGCAGTACTTC.

This chain joins TRBV3-1 and TRBJ2-7; D possibly matches TRBD1 or TRBD2 (6 bases each). Germline values: CDR1 LGHDT, CDR2 YNNKEL (reference sequence). The CDR3 length is 17 residues. Trimming left V 0 bases short and J 6 bases short, with 21 bases between. The CDR3 coding sequence is TGTGCCAGCAGCCAAGATAGAGGGGGGACACTCCCATCCGAGCAGTACTTC. Translating gives CASSQDRGGTLPSEQYF.

This clonotype was seen only a few times. The chain combines TRBV3-1 with TRBJ2-5; TRBD2 aligns across 9 bases. V shed 7 bases, J shed 5 bases, and the junction held 8 bases outside the gene matches. Germline loops: CDR1 LGHDT, CDR2 YNNKEL (reference sequence). The CDR3 runs 14 residues. The CDR3 is CASNRAGGMETQYF. The DNA of the CDR3 is TGTGCCAGCAACCGAGCGGGAGGAATGGAGACCCAGTACTTC.

This clonotype was observed at least ten times. This chain joins TRBV20-1 and TRBJ1-1, with a weak D call TRBD1 (5 bases). The CDR3 consists of 14 residues. V was cut by 3 bases and J by 0 bases, with 11 bases left in between. Germline assignment: CDR1 DFQATT and CDR2 SNEGSKA (reference sequence). The CDR3: CSASWDAMNTEAFF. In nucleotides, the CDR3 is TGCAGTGCTAGCTGGGACGCTATGAACACTGAAGCTTTCTTT.

This clonotype was detected many times. This sequence joins TRBV28 and TRBJ2-7; unclear D gene. Germline V gives CDR1 MDHEN, CDR2 SYDVKM. The CDR3 runs 14 residues. Trimming took 3 bases from V and 2 from J, leaving 11 bases between them. The CDR3 loop reads CASSLLDHPYEQYF. As DNA, the CDR3 is TGTGCCAGCAGTTTGTTGGACCACCCCTACGAGCAGTACTTC. The whole variable domain, remainder taken from reference TRBV28 and TRBJ2-7, is DVKVTQSSRYLVKRTGEKVFLECVQDMDHENMFWYRQDPGLGLRLIYFSYDVKMKEKGDIPEGYSVSREKKERFSLILESASTNQTSMYLCASSLLDHPYEQYFGPGTRLTVT.

Concerning this clonotype: The junction does not match germline at one end; this may be a read error. The chain combines TRBV6-1 with TRBJ1-1, with TRBD1 identical over 8 bases. The germline gives CDR1 MNHNS, CDR2 SASEGT. CDR3 length: 12 amino acids. The CDR3 reads CASIGQGEEASF. CDR3 sequence (DNA): TGTGCCAGCATAGGACAGGGAGAGGAAGCTTCCTTT.

This clonotype was detected many times. This CDR3 reads CAWSRGTAPDTF. CDR3 bases: TGTGCCTGGAGCAGAGGGACCGCTCCGGACACCTTC. The gene calls are TRBV30 and TRBJ1-2, with D perhaps matching TRBD1 (5 bases). The germline V and J ends were trimmed by 3 bases and 12 bases, with 17 bases remaining between them. CDR1 and CDR2 (germline): GTSNPN, SVGIG (reference sequence). This CDR3 is 12 amino acids long.

This chain joins TRBV11-2 and TRBJ2-7, with 13 nucleotides matching TRBD2. The CDR3 covers 17 residues. With V trimmed by 2 bases and J by 2 bases, 6 bases remained unmatched. CDR1 SGHAT and CDR2 FQNNGV come from the germline V gene. The CDR3 is CASSLNSGTSGAYEQYF. In nucleotides, the CDR3 is TGTGCCAGCAGCTTAAACTCAGGGACTAGCGGGGCCTACGAGCAGTACTTC.

The chain recombines TRBV6-1 with TRBJ2-2; D may be TRBD1 (5 bases). Germline CDR1 reads MNHNS; CDR2 reads SASEGT. CDR3 length: 14 amino acids. Trimming removed 7 bases from V and 0 bases from J, with 9 bases in between. This CDR3 reads CASMSGTNTGELFF. CDR3 sequence (DNA): TGTGCCAGCATGTCAGGGACGAACACCGGGGAGCTGTTTTTT.